The clone carrying this TCR beta chain has only a few counts. Using immunoSEQ multiplex PCR, the repertoire was profiled, and TCRdb retains in-frame clones only, with some absent. The table shows some 320,000 clones, with 86% occurring only once. The sample's treatment: around 19 received Ad26.COV2.S at low or high dose, single or two shots; 5 received placebo; per-sample allocation not given. Specimen acquisition occurred on day 63 following the initial vaccine or placebo injection. The shot given was an Ad26 vector that makes Wuhan-strain SARS-CoV-2 spike. This sample is drawn from a study of Ad26.COV2.S vaccination and SARS-CoV-2 variants. Study background: Ad26.COV2.S given intramuscularly, once or twice 56 days apart.

Germline CDR1 reads SGHTA; CDR2 reads FQGNSA. V was pared by 1 base and J by 4 bases, with 17 bases between. CDR3 length: 16 amino acids. The clonotype originates from a person aged 18-65 years who received the Ad26.COV2.S COVID-19 vaccine or a placebo. J is TRBJ2-7 and V is TRBV7-2; a possible D gene is TRBD2 (7 bases). Specimen: peripheral blood, collected in a trial of Ad26.COV2.S vaccine versus placebo. The CDR3 coding sequence is TGTGCCAGCAGCTTAGTAGTGGGAGGGGGTATATACGAGCAGTACTTC. Protein: CASSLVVGGGIYEQYF.